The next 25 T cell receptor beta chains were all read from a single sample in a study of CD8 T cells in Susac syndrome. With random hexamers, 0.5 to 1 ug RNA was reverse transcribed. TCRdb fed the immunoSEQ multiplex PCR reads into MiXCR, producing one record per CDR3 protein. The sample holds some 130,000 distinct CDR3 sequences, around nine tenths seen once. The source material was CD8+ T cells from PBMCs. The origin of the receptors is a human donor with multiple sclerosis.

The chain has TRBV27 and TRBJ1-3; D not certain. This CDR3 contains 16 residues. V lost 9 bases and J lost 4, with 22 bases in between. Germline CDR1 is MNHEY and CDR2 is SMNVEV (reference sequence). CDR3 in DNA: TGTGCCAGTAGCCCCTTGAGCGGCCTTAAGGGAAACACCATATATTTT. This gives the protein CASSPLSGLKGNTIYF.

V usage is TRBV30 and J usage is TRBJ1-1; no firm D call. Germline CDR1 is GTSNPN and CDR2 is SVGIG (reference sequence). V shed 4 bases and J shed 2 bases, with 8 bases lying between them. The CDR3 length is 12 residues. The CDR3: CAWNMGNTEAFF. DNA for the CDR3: TGTGCCTGGAATATGGGAAACACTGAAGCTTTCTTT. The full variable domain, in which reference TRBV30 and TRBJ1-1 provide the parts outside the CDR3, is SQTIHQWPATLVQPVGSPLSLECTVEGTSNPNLYWYRQAAGRGLQLLFYSVGIGQISSEVPQNLSASRPQDRQFILSSKKLLLSDSGFYLCAWNMGNTEAFFGQGTRLTVV.

This chain joins TRBV6-4 and TRBJ2-3; TRBD1 matches 8 bases. Trimming cost V 9 bases and J 5 bases; bases outside gene matches: 13. The CDR3 contains 15 residues. Germline CDR1 and CDR2: MRHNA and SNTAGT. This CDR3 is CASKRTGGGGDTQYF. The CDR3 DNA reads TGTGCCAGTAAACGAACAGGGGGAGGTGGAGATACGCAGTATTTT.

This clonotype occurred a few times. The chain carries TRBV5-8 and TRBJ2-7; a possible D gene is TRBD2 (5 bases). Germline lookup yields CDR1 SGHTS and CDR2 YDEGEE. V was pared by 4 bases and J by 3 bases, with 17 bases between. This CDR3 comprises 15 residues. The CDR3 DNA reads TGTGCCAGCAGCAACATCCGGGGAATGATCTACGAGCAGTACTTC. Its protein is CASSNIRGMIYEQYF.

The chain uses TRBV14 and TRBJ2-1; D gene ambiguous. Per the germline V gene, CDR1 is SGHDN and CDR2 is FVKESK. CDR3 length: 12 amino acids. The V and J ends lost 8 bases and 4 bases respectively, with 9 bases between them. CDR3 loop: CASGARYNEQFF. The CDR3 coding sequence is TGTGCCAGCGGAGCGAGGTACAATGAGCAGTTCTTC.

This sequence joins TRBV12-3 or TRBV12-4 and TRBJ2-3, with 7 nucleotides matching TRBD2. This CDR3 has 14 amino acids. Trimming removed 8 bases from V and 4 bases from J; junction bases left unmatched: 9. The CDR3 here is CASGNAGAADTQYF. DNA of the CDR3: TGTGCCAGCGGAAACGCGGGAGCGGCAGATACGCAGTATTTT.

The chain links TRBV5-4 to TRBJ2-5; a possible D gene is TRBD2 (5 bases). The germline CDR1 and CDR2 sequences are SGHNT and YYREEE (reference sequence). Trimming removed 4 bases at V and 11 bases at J, with 21 bases between. CDR3 length: 14 residues. In DNA, the CDR3 is TGTGCCAGCAGCCTCCTAGGTTGGGAAGAGGGACAGTACTTC. Amino acid sequence: CASSLLGWEEGQYF. Full variable domain (missing parts from reference TRBV5-4 and TRBJ2-5): ETGVTQSPTHLIKTRGQQVTLRCSSQSGHNTVSWYQQALGQGPQFIFQYYREEENGRGNFPPRFSGLQFPNYSSELNVNALELDDSALYLCASSLLGWEEGQYFGPGTRLLVL.

The V call is TRBV19, the J call TRBJ1-1; the D is unclear. The CDR3 has 13 amino acids. V lost 0 bases to trimming and J lost 8 bases, with 10 bases between them. Germline CDR1 LNHDA, CDR2 SQIVND (reference sequence). CDR3 bases: TGTGCCAGTAGTATAGAGTATTCGGCAGAAGCTTTCTTT. Residues: CASSIEYSAEAFF.

The CDR3 DNA reads TGTGCCAGCAGTTTTTTAGCGGGAGCTATCCCCGGAGCCAATGAGCAGTTCTTC. This codes for CASSFLAGAIPGANEQFF. This chain joins TRBV27 and TRBJ2-1; 9 bases align to TRBD2. Germline V gene sequence: CDR1 MNHEY, CDR2 SMNVEV (reference sequence). The CDR3 consists of 18 residues. J gave up 6 bases and V 3 bases, and 15 bases lay outside the gene matches.

This clonotype was picked up a small number of times. V gene TRBV28 combines with J gene TRBJ2-7; 7 bases match TRBD1. Trimming took 5 bases from V and 3 from J; bases not matched to a gene: 7. The CDR3 totals 14 residues. Germline V gene sequence: CDR1 MDHEN, CDR2 SYDVKM. This chain's CDR3 is CASSPGQAIYEQYF. The CDR3 DNA sequence: TGTGCCAGCAGTCCTGGACAGGCGATCTACGAGCAGTACTTC.

The rearrangement joins TRBV15 to TRBJ2-3, with D perhaps TRBD2 (5 bases). Trimming removed 3 bases from V and 3 bases from J, with 13 bases in between. Looked up from germline, CDR1 is LNHNV and CDR2 is YYDKDF (reference sequence). CDR3 length equals 15 residues. The CDR3 bases are TGTGCCACCAGCAGGACTACATCGGGGACAGATACGCAGTATTTT. As protein: CATSRTTSGTDTQYF.

The chain couples TRBV7-9 to TRBJ1-5; D is uncertain. Trimming took 5 bases from V and 5 from J, leaving 10 bases between them. From germline, CDR1 is SEHNR and CDR2 FQNEAQ (reference sequence). This CDR3 comprises 13 residues. The CDR3 sequence: CASSLDTDQPQHF. In DNA, the CDR3 is TGTGCCAGCAGCCTCGATACCGATCAGCCCCAGCATTTT.

The chain employs TRBV19 and TRBJ2-1; tentative D call: TRBD2 (5 bases). V gave up 5 bases and J gave up 2 bases, with 10 bases separating them. CDR3 length: 14 residues. Germline V CDR1 and CDR2: LNHDA, SQIVND (reference sequence). The chain's CDR3 is CASSWRGPYNEQFF. DNA of the CDR3: TGTGCCAGTAGTTGGAGAGGGCCCTACAATGAGCAGTTCTTC. The variable domain in full, completed from reference TRBV19 and TRBJ2-1, reads DGGITQSPKYLFRKEGQNVTLSCEQNLNHDAMYWYRQDPGQGLRLIYYSQIVNDFQKGDIAEGYSVSREKKESFPLTVTSAQKNPTAFYLCASSWRGPYNEQFFGPGTRLTVL.

The chain carries TRBV11-2 and TRBJ2-7, with 8 bases matching TRBD2. J gave up 3 bases and V 7 bases, and 8 bases lay outside the gene matches. This CDR3 region has 14 residues. Germline CDR1 reads SGHAT; CDR2 reads FQNNGV. The DNA of the CDR3 is TGTGCCAGCACCAAACCGGGACTAGGCTACGAGCAGTACTTC. Translated, it gives CASTKPGLGYEQYF. The full variable domain, with the rest looked up from reference TRBV11-2 and TRBJ2-7, is EAGVAQSPRYKIIEKRQSVAFWCNPISGHATLYWYQQILGQGPKLLIQFQNNGVVDDSQLPKDRFSAERLKGVDSTLKIQPAKLEDSAVYLCASTKPGLGYEQYFGPGTRLTVT.

The chain employs TRBV15 and TRBJ2-3; TRBD2 agrees at 11 bases. The CDR3 totals 16 residues. Germline V gene sequence: CDR1 LNHNV, CDR2 YYDKDF (reference sequence). J gave up 0 bases and V 1 base, and 0 bases lay outside the gene matches. The CDR3 nucleotides are TGTGCCACCAGCAGAGTAGCGGGAGGGAGCACAGATACGCAGTATTTT. Encoded protein: CATSRVAGGSTDTQYF.

This chain uses TRBV7-2 with TRBJ2-7; 7 bases are a match to TRBD2. J was trimmed by 3 bases and V by 5 bases; bases with no gene match: 4. Germline CDR1 and CDR2: SGHTA and FQGNSA. The CDR3 loop spans 13 amino acids. The chain's CDR3 is CASSTGLDYEQYF. For the CDR3, the DNA is TGTGCCAGCAGCACAGGACTAGACTACGAGCAGTACTTC.

This clonotype appeared a single time. The CDR3 DNA reads as TGCAGTGCTAGGCTACCGGGACAGGGAAAGGAAAAACTGTTTTTT. Amino acid sequence: CSARLPGQGKEKLFF. The chain employs TRBV20-1 and TRBJ1-4; 9 bases line up with TRBD1. The CDR3 sequence is 15 residues long. Germline V CDR1 and CDR2: DFQATT, SNEGSKA (reference sequence). The V and J ends lost 3 bases and 8 bases, in that order; junction bases with no gene match: 10.

The chain carries TRBV27 and TRBJ2-1; 7 nucleotides align to TRBD2. The J segment lost 8 bases and the V segment lost 8 bases, leaving 9 bases of the junction unmatched. The CDR3 totals 13 residues. Germline values: CDR1 MNHEY, CDR2 SMNVEV (reference sequence). CDR3 sequence: CASSLQTSHEQFF. The CDR3 DNA reads TGTGCCAGCTCACTCCAGACTAGCCATGAGCAGTTCTTC.

This chain links TRBV6-5 with TRBJ2-2; 7 nucleotides agree with TRBD2. Germline values: CDR1 MNHEY, CDR2 SVGAGI. The CDR3 sequence is 14 residues long. J was trimmed by 7 bases and V by 2 bases; bases with no gene match: 4. CDR3 sequence reads: CASSYGLGVGELFF. CDR3 nucleotides: TGTGCCAGCAGTTACGGACTAGGGGTCGGGGAGCTGTTTTTT.

J is TRBJ2-1 and V is TRBV9, with 11 bases matching TRBD2. Trimming removed 7 bases from V and 7 bases from J; junction bases left unmatched: 13. The germline gives CDR1 SGDLS, CDR2 YYNGEE. This CDR3 spans 16 amino acids. The CDR3 DNA reads TGTGCCAGCGACCCAGGCACTAGCGGGAGTCTTAATGAGCAGTTCTTC. It translates to CASDPGTSGSLNEQFF.

The chain employs TRBV5-4 and TRBJ1-4; D is perhaps TRBD1 (5 bases). Trimming removed 6 bases from V and 3 bases from J, with 12 bases in between. The CDR3 spans 14 residues. In germline, CDR1 is SGHNT, CDR2 YYREEE (reference sequence). The chain's CDR3 is CASTTLGPNEKLFF. CDR3 in DNA: TGTGCCAGCACCACTTTGGGACCTAATGAAAAACTGTTTTTT.

This clonotype came up once. Written as DNA, the CDR3 is TGCGCCAGCAGGACGACAGATCTTCCCTCCTACGAGCAGTACTTC. Residues: CASRTTDLPSYEQYF. The chain recombines TRBV4-3 with TRBJ2-7; D is perhaps TRBD1 (5 bases). Per germline, CDR1 LGHNA and CDR2 YSLEER. This CDR3 is 15 amino acids long. Trimming left V 6 bases short and J 0 bases short, with 15 bases between.

This clonotype was observed once. V gene TRBV9 combines with J gene TRBJ2-7; TRBD1 might be the D (6 bases). CDR1 and CDR2 from the germline V gene are SGDLS and YYNGEE. The V end was cut by 3 bases, the J end by 3 bases, with 10 bases between. The CDR3 spans 13 residues. CDR3: CASSDQGGYEQYF. Written as DNA, the CDR3 is TGTGCCAGCAGCGACCAAGGGGGCTACGAGCAGTACTTC.

This chain uses TRBV6-2 or TRBV6-3 with TRBJ2-7; TRBD2 matches 13 bases. Germline V lookup: CDR1 MNHEY, CDR2 SVGEGT. The CDR3 spans 14 residues. V was pared by 6 bases and J by 6 bases, with 5 bases of the junction left unmatched. The DNA of the CDR3 is TGTGCCAGCAGCACTAGCGGGAGGGCCGGCGAGCAGTACTTC. Translated, it gives CASSTSGRAGEQYF.

J is TRBJ2-2 and V is TRBV7-9; D tentatively fits TRBD1 or TRBD2 (5 bases each). There are 18 residues in the CDR3. CDR1 is SEHNR and CDR2 is FQNEAQ in the germline V gene (reference sequence). V lost 5 bases, J lost 2 bases, and 21 bases lay in between. The CDR3 DNA reads as TGTGCCAGCAGCCGAGACGTACGGGACCCGTCAAACACCGGGGAGCTGTTTTTT. This translates into CASSRDVRDPSNTGELFF.